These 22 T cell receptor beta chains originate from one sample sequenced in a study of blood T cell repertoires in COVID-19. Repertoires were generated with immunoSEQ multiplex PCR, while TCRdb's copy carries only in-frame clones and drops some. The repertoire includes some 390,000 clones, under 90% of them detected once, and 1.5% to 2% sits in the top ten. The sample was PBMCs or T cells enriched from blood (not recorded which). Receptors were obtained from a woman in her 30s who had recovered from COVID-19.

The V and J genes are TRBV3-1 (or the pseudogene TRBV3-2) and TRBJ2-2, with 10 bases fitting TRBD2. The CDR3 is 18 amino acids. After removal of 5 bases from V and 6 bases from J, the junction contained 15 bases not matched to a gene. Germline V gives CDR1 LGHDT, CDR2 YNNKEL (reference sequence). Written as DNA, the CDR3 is TGTGCCAGCAGCTTTCAGCGGGAGGGCCCAAAACATCCCGGGGAGCTGTTTTTT. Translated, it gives CASSFQREGPKHPGELFF.

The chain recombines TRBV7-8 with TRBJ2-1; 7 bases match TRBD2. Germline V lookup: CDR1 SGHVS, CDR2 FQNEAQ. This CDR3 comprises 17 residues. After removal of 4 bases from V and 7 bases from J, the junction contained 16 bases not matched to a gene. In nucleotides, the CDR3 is TGTGCCAGCAGCTCTGGGGTGGCTAGCGGCCTGGGGAATGAGCAGTTCTTC. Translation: CASSSGVASGLGNEQFF.

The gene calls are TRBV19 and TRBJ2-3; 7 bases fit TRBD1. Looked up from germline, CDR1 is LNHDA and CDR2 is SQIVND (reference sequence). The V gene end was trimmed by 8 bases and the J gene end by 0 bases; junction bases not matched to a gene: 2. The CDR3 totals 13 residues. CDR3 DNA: TGTGCCAGTGGGGACAGCAGCACAGATACGCAGTATTTT. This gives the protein CASGDSSTDTQYF. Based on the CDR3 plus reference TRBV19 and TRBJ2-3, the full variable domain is DGGITQSPKYLFRKEGQNVTLSCEQNLNHDAMYWYRQDPGQGLRLIYYSQIVNDFQKGDIAEGYSVSREKKESFPLTVTSAQKNPTAFYLCASGDSSTDTQYFGPGTRLTVL.

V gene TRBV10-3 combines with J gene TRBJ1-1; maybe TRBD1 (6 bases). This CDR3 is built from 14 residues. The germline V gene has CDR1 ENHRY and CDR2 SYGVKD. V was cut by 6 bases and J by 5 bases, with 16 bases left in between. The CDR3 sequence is CAISPRARGTEAFF. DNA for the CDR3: TGTGCCATCAGCCCCCGGGCTAGGGGGACTGAAGCTTTCTTT.

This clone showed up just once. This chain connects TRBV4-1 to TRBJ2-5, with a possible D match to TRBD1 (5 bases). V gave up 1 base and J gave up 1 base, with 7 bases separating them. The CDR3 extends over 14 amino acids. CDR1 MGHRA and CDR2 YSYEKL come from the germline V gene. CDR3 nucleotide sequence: TGCGCCAGCAGCCAAGTTGACAGCCAAGAGACCCAGTACTTC. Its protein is CASSQVDSQETQYF.

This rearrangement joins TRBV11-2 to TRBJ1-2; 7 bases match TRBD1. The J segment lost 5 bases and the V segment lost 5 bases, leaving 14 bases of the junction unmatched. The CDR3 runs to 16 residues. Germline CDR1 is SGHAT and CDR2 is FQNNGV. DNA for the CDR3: TGTGCCAGCAGCGACCTCCGGCGGACAGGAGCTTATGGCTACACCTTC. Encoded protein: CASSDLRRTGAYGYTF.

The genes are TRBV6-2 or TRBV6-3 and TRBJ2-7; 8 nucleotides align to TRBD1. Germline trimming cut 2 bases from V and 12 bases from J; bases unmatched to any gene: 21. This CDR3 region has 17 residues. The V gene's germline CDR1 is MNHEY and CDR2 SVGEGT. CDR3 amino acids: CASSYLRTGRSPLCGYF. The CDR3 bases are TGTGCCAGCAGTTACCTCAGGACAGGGAGATCCCCCCTATGTGGGTACTTC.

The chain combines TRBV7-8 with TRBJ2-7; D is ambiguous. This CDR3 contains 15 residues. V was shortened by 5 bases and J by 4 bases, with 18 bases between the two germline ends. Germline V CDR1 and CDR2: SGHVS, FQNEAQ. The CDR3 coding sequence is TGTGCCAGCAGCCCCACAGAAGGATTCCATTACGAGCAGTACTTC. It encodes CASSPTEGFHYEQYF.

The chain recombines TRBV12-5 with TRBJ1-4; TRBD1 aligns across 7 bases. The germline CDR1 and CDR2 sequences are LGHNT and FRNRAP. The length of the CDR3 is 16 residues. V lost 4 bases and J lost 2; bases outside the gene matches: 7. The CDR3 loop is CASGWQRGGTNEKLFF. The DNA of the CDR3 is TGTGCTAGTGGTTGGCAGAGAGGGGGCACTAATGAAAAACTGTTTTTT.

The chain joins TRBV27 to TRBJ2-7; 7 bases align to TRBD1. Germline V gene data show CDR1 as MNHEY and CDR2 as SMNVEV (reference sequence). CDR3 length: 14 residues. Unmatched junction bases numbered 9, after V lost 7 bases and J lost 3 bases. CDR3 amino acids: CASNAQGKYYEQYF. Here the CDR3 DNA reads TGTGCCAGCAATGCACAGGGGAAATACTACGAGCAGTACTTC.

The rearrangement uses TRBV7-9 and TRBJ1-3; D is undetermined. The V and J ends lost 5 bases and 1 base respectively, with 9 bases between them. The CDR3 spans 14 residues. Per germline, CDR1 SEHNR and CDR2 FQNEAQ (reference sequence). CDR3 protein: CASSPPGSGNTIYF. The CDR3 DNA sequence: TGTGCCAGCAGCCCCCCGGGGTCTGGAAACACCATATATTTT.

CDR3 bases: TGTGCCAGCAGCCAAACAGGACCTCTCTCCGGCTACACCTTC. This codes for CASSQTGPLSGYTF. The rearrangement links TRBV3-1 (or the pseudogene TRBV3-2) to TRBJ1-2, with D possibly matching TRBD1 (5 bases). CDR3 length: 14 amino acids. V shed 2 bases and J shed 8 bases, with 15 bases lying between them. Per the germline V gene, CDR1 is LGHDT and CDR2 is YNNKEL (reference sequence).

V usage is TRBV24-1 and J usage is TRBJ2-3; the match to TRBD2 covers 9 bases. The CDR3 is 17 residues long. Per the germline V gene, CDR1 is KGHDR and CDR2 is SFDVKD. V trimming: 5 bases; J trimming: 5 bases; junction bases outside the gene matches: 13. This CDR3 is CATSGRTSEDVGDTQYF. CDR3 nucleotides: TGTGCCACCAGTGGGAGGACTAGCGAGGACGTCGGAGATACGCAGTATTTT.

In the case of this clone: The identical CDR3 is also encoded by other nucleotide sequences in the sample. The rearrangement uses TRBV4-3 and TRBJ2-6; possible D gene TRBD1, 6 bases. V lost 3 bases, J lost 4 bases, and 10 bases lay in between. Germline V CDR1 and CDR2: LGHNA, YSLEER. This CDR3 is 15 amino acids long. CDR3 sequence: CASSQTGSGANVLTF. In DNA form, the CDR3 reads TGCGCCAGCAGCCAGACAGGATCCGGGGCCAACGTCCTGACTTTC.

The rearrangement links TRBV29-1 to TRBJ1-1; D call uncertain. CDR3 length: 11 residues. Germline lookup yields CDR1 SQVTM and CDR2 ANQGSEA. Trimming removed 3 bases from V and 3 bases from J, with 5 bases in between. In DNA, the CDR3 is TGCAGCGTTGATCTATACACTGAAGCTTTCTTT. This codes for CSVDLYTEAFF.

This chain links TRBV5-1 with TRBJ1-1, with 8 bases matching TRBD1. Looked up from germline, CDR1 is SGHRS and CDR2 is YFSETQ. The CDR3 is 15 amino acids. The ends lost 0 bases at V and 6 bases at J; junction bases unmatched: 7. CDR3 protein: CASSLGGRGLPEAFF. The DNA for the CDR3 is TGCGCCAGCAGCTTGGGGGGCAGGGGGCTCCCTGAAGCTTTCTTT.

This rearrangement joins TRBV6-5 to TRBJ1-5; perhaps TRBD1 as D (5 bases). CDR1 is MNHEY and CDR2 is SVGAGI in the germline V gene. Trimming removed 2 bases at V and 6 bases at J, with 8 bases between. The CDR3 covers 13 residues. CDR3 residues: CASSYRGGQPQHF. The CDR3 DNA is TGTGCCAGCAGTTACAGGGGCGGTCAGCCCCAGCATTTT.

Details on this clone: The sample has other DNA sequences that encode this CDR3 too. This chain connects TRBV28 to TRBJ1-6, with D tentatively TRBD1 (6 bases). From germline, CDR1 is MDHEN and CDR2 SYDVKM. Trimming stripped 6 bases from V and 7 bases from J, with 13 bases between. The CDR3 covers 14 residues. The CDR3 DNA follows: TGTGCCAGCAGCCTGGGGGGGGCGAATTCACCCCTCCACTTT. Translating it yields CASSLGGANSPLHF.

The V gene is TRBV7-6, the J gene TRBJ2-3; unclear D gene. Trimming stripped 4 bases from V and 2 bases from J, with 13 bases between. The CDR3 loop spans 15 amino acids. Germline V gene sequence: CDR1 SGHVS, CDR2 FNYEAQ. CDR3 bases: TGTGCCAGCAGCTCTACGCTGACTTTCACAGATACGCAGTATTTT. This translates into CASSSTLTFTDTQYF.

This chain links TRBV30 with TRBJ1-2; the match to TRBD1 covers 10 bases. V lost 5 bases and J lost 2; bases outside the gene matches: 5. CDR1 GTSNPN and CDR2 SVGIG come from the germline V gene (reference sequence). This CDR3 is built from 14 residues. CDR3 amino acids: CAWDPGQGNYGYTF. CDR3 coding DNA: TGTGCCTGGGATCCGGGACAGGGGAACTATGGCTACACCTTC.

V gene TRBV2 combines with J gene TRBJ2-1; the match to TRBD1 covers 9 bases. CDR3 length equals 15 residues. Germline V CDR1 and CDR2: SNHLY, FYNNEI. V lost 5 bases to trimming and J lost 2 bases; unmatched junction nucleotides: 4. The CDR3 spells CASSTGTGTYNEQFF. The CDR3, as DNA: TGTGCCAGCAGTACCGGGACAGGGACCTACAATGAGCAGTTCTTC.

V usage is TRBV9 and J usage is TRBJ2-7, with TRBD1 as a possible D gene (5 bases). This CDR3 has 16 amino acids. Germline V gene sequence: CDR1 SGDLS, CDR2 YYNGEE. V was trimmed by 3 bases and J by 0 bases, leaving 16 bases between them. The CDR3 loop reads CASSADGRTSSYEQYF. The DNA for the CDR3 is TGTGCCAGCAGCGCCGATGGGCGGACAAGCTCCTACGAGCAGTACTTC.